This TCR beta chain came from a study of T cells after yellow fever vaccination. 5'RACE template switching generated TCR cDNA, adding a universal primer site and UMIs. TCRdb reprocessed the 5' RACE reads with MiXCR, giving one entry per CDR3 protein. The profile shows a few hundred thousand distinct CDR3 sequences, around 4.9% of them singletons. CDR3 length equals 13 residues. The V and J ends lost 8 bases and 5 bases respectively, with 13 bases between them. The V gene's germline CDR1 is SGHRS and CDR2 YFSETQ. In its sample, this clonotype was seen a few times. Sequenced here: CD4+ T cells sorted from PBMCs, sampled on the day of the yellow fever booster vaccination. This chain connects TRBV5-1 to TRBJ2-2; a possible D gene is TRBD1 (6 bases). This clonotype was obtained from a man between 18 and 35 years old who received the YFV17D yellow fever vaccine. CDR3 in DNA: TGCGCCAGTTACAGGGAAGGGACCGGGGAGCTGTTTTTT. Protein sequence: CASYREGTGELFF.